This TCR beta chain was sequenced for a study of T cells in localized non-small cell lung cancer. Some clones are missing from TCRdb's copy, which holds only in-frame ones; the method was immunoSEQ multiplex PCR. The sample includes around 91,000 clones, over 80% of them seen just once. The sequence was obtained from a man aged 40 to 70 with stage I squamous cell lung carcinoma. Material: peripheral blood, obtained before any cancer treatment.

The CDR3 sequence is CASSPAVSNQPQHF. Here the CDR3 DNA reads TGTGCCAGCTCACCGGCAGTTAGCAATCAGCCCCAGCATTTT. The chain employs TRBV18 and TRBJ1-5; D gene ambiguous. The V gene's germline CDR1 is KGHSH and CDR2 LQKENI. V lost 3 bases, J lost 0 bases, and 6 bases lay in between. CDR3 length: 14 amino acids.